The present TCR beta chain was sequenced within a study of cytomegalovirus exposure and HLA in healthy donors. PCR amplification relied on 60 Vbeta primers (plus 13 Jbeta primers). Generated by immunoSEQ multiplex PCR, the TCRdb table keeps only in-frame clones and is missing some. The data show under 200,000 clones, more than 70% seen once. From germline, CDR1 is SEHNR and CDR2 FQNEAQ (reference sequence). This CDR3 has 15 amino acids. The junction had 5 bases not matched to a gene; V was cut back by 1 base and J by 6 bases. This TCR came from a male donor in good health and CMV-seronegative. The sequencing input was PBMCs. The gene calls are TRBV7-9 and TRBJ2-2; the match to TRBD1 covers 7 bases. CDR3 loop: CASSLGDRVSGELFF. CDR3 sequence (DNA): TGTGCCAGCAGCTTAGGCGACAGGGTATCCGGGGAGCTGTTTTTT. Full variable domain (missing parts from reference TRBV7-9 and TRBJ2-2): DTGVSQNPRHKITKRGQNVTFRCDPISEHNRLYWYRQTLGQGPEFLTYFQNEAQLEKSRLLSDRFSAERPKGSFSTLEIQRTEQGDSAMYLCASSLGDRVSGELFFGEGSRLTVL.